The sequence of this TCR beta chain was determined in a study of blood T cell repertoires in COVID-19. The CDR3 runs 17 residues. The J segment lost 0 bases and the V segment lost 5 bases, leaving 8 bases of the junction unmatched. CDR1 and CDR2 (germline): MDHEN, SYDVKM. Sequenced by immunoSEQ multiplex PCR; TCRdb stores in-frame clones only, minus some. The table shows 200,000 to 250,000 clones, with 83% occurring only once. This TCR came from a woman aged 50 to 60 who had been exposed to COVID-19. V gene TRBV28 combines with J gene TRBJ2-1; TRBD2 agrees at 9 bases. The specimen sequenced was PBMCs or T cells enriched from blood (not recorded which). CDR3 nucleotide sequence: TGTGCCAGCAGTCTTCAGCGGGGGGCCCTCTCCTACAATGAGCAGTTCTTC. It codes for CASSLQRGALSYNEQFF.